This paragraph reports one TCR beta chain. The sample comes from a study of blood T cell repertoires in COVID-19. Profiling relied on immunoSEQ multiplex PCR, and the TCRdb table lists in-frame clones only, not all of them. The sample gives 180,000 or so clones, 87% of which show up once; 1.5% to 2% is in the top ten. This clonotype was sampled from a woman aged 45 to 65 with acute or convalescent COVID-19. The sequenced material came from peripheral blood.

CDR3 sequence (DNA): TGTGCCAGCAGTCCCGGGACAGGTTTAAACTATGGCTACACCTTC. Translating it yields CASSPGTGLNYGYTF. The chain links TRBV6-5 to TRBJ1-2; the match to TRBD1 covers 8 bases. This CDR3 spans 15 amino acids. CDR1 is MNHEY, CDR2 SVGAGI, per germline. V lost 5 bases to trimming and J lost 2 bases; unmatched junction nucleotides: 7.